Sequencing of this T cell receptor (beta chain) was carried out in a study of blood T cell repertoires in COVID-19. As for the study in general: The United States, Italy and Spain supplied acute and convalescent COVID-19 samples.

Germline CDR1 SGHDN, CDR2 FVKESK. The germline V and J ends were trimmed by 3 bases and 5 bases, with 7 bases remaining between them. The CDR3 is made up of 12 amino acids. As processed by the authors: Cell counts per sample came from amplifying reference gene primers. Libraries were prepared by immunoSEQ multiplex PCR; TCRdb keeps only in-frame clonotypes and omits some of them. V, J and clone size were drawn from that table, and D and trimming were deduced from the DNA. Altogether 95,000 to 150,000 clones are present, 78% being singletons, with the ten largest covering 2.3%. Sequencing was carried out using peripheral blood. The V call is TRBV14, the J call TRBJ1-2; D is unresolved. The receptor comes from a man aged 65 to 79 with acute or convalescent COVID-19. The CDR3 protein is CASSHVRYGYTF. Written as DNA, the CDR3 is TGTGCCAGCAGCCATGTCAGGTATGGCTACACCTTC.